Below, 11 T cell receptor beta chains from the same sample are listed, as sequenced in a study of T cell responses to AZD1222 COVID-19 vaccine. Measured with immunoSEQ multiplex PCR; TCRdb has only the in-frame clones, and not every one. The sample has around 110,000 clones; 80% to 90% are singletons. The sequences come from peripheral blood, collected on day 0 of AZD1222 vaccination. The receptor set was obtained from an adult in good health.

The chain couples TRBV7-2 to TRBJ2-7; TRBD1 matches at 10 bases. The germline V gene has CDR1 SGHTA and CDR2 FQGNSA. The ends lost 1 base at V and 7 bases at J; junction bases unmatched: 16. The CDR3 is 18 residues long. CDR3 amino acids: CASSLVGVGGTGAGEQYF. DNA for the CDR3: TGTGCCAGCAGCTTAGTAGGTGTAGGTGGGACAGGGGCCGGTGAGCAGTACTTC.

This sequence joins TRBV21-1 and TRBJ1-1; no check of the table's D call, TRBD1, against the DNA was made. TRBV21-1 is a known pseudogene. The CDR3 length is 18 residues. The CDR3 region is CASPTVRRTAKLNTEAFF. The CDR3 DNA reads TGTGCCAGCCCCACAGTAAGGCGGACAGCGAAGTTGAATACTGAAGCTTTCTTT.

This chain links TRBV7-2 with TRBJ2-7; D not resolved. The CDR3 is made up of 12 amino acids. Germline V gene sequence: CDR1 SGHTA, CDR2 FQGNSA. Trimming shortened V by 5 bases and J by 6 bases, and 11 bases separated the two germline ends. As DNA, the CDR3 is TGTGCCAGCAGCGCGCAAGCAGGCGAGCAGTACTTC. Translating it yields CASSAQAGEQYF.

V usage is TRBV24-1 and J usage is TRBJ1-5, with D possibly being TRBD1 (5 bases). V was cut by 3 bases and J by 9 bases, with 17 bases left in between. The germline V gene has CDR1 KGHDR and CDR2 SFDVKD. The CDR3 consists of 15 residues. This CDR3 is CATSDPRGPGWPQHF. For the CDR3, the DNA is TGTGCCACCAGTGATCCACGGGGACCTGGGTGGCCCCAGCATTTT.

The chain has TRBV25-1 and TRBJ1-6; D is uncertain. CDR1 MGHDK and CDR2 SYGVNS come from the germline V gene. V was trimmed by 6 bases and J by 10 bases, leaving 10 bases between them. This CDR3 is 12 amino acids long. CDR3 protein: CASSLWGSPLHF. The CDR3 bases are TGTGCCAGCAGCCTCTGGGGATCACCCCTCCACTTT.

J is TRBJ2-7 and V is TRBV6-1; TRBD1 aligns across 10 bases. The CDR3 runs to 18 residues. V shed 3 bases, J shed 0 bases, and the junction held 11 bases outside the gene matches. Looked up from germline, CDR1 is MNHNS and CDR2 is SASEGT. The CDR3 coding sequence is TGTGCCAGCAGTGATAGGGGACAGGGGTCTTTTTTCTCCTACGAGCAGTACTTC. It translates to CASSDRGQGSFFSYEQYF.

The CDR3 region has the DNA TGTGCCAGCAGTGCCTCTAGCGGGAGCCCCCACAATGAGCAGTTCTTC. As protein: CASSASSGSPHNEQFF. The chain combines TRBV27 with TRBJ2-1, with 10 bases matching TRBD2. V was clipped by 5 bases and J by 5 bases; unmatched bases: 9. This CDR3 spans 16 amino acids. Germline V gene sequence: CDR1 MNHEY, CDR2 SMNVEV (reference sequence).

DNA for the CDR3: TGTGCCAGTAGTATTTATCGGGCGGGCAGGAACACTGAAGCTTTCTTT. Translation gives CASSIYRAGRNTEAFF. This rearrangement joins TRBV19 to TRBJ1-1, with D unclear. The V end was cut by 3 bases, the J end by 1 base, with 15 bases between. CDR1 is LNHDA, CDR2 SQIVND, per germline (reference sequence). The CDR3 contains 16 residues.

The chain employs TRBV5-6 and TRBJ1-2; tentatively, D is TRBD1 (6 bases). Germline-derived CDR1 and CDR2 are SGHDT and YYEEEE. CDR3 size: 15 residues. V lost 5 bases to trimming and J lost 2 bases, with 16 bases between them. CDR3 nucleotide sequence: TGTGCCAGCAGGGCTACAGGGAGGGGAAACTATGGCTACACCTTC. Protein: CASRATGRGNYGYTF.

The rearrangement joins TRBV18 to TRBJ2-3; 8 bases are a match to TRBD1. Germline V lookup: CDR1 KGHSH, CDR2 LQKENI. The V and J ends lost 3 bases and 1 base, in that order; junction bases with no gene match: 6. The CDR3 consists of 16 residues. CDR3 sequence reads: CASSPLGTGGTDTQYF. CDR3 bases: TGTGCCAGCTCACCCCTGGGGACAGGCGGCACAGATACGCAGTATTTT.

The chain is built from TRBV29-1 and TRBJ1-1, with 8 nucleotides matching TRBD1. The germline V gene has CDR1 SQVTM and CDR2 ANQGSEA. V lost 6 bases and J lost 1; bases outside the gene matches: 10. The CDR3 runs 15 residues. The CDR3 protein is CSVPRTGQANTEAFF. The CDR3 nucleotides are TGCAGCGTCCCCCGGACGGGACAGGCGAACACTGAAGCTTTCTTT. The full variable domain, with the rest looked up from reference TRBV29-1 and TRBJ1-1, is SAVISQKPSRDICQRGTSLTIQCQVDSQVTMMFWYRQQPGQSLTLIATANQGSEATYESGFVIDKFPISRPNLTFSTLTVSNMSPEDSSIYLCSVPRTGQANTEAFFGQGTRLTVV.